This record concerns one T cell receptor (beta chain) sequence. Its antigen is as yet unknown. The PCR ran on 60 Vbeta and 13 Jbeta primers. TCRdb's table, derived via immunoSEQ multiplex PCR, lists solely in-frame clones and lacks some. The sample holds approximately 84,000 clones, around 80% seen once. This specimen belongs to a study of cytomegalovirus exposure and HLA in healthy donors. Overall study results and limits: It was only CMV serostatus that was available as immune exposure information. Earlier analysis found most TCR beta V segments productive about 90% or about 30% of the time.

The CDR3 is 11 residues long. Germline V gene data show CDR1 as MGHRA and CDR2 as YSYEKL. The V end was cut by 0 bases, the J end by 13 bases, with 7 bases between. The chain links TRBV4-1 to TRBJ2-1; weak D call: TRBD2 (5 bases). This TCR came from a male donor in good health and CMV-seropositive. Specimen: PBMCs. The CDR3 reads CASSQDREQFF. CDR3 DNA: TGCGCCAGCAGCCAAGATCGGGAACAGTTCTTC.